This T cell receptor (beta chain) was recovered during a study of blood T cell repertoires in COVID-19. V was trimmed by 0 bases and J by 1 base, leaving 10 bases between them. Looked up from germline, CDR1 is SNHLY and CDR2 is FYNNEI. This CDR3 has 15 residues. Authors' analysis steps: Amplified reference gene primers provided the basis for estimating nucleated cell counts. Sequencing was performed with immunoSEQ multiplex PCR; in TCRdb, only in-frame clones are kept and a portion is missing. V and J calls and clone size come straight from that table; D and trimming were deduced from the DNA. Counted here are fewer than 300,000 clones, roughly 85% occurring once; the ten biggest clones make up 4% to 6%.

This sequence joins TRBV2 and TRBJ2-7, with D perhaps TRBD1 (6 bases). Material: peripheral blood. This receptor was identified in a man in his fifties or sixties with active or convalescent COVID-19. The CDR3 spells CASSEADRKSYEQYF. DNA for the CDR3: TGTGCCAGCAGTGAAGCAGACAGGAAGTCCTACGAGCAGTACTTC. Filled out from reference TRBV2 and TRBJ2-7, the complete variable domain reads EPEVTQTPSHQVTQMGQEVILRCVPISNHLYFYWYRQILGQKVEFLVSFYNNEISEKSEIFDDQFSVERPDGSNFTLKIRSTKLEDSAMYFCASSEADRKSYEQYFGPGTRLTVT.